Listed below are T cell receptor beta chains from one sample, sequenced in a study of T cell responses to AZD1222 COVID-19 vaccine. Profiled with immunoSEQ multiplex PCR; TCRdb holds only in-frame clones, not every one. The table records 110,000 to 150,000 clones, around nine tenths of them present only once. The sample consisted of peripheral blood, taken on day 0 of AZD1222 vaccination. The receptors here all came from an adult in good health. The CDR3 runs from the conserved cysteine through the conserved F or W. The D gene is left open where the match is weak. The size field is filled for only some rows; it gives once, few, many or a size class.

TRBJ2-3	TRBV9	TRBD2	.	CASSVVLAGTDTQYF	TGTGCCAGCAGCGTCGTACTAGCGGGCACAGATACGCAGTATTTT
TRBJ1-2	TRBV28	.	once	CASSSSRQGKNGYTF	.
TRBJ2-6	TRBV2	TRBD1	.	CASSAGRGRGSGANVLTF	TGTGCCAGCAGTGCGGGTAGGGGGCGCGGCTCTGGGGCCAACGTCCTGACTTTC
TRBJ2-2	TRBV6-5	.	.	CASTRQNTGELFF	TGTGCCAGCACGAGACAAAACACCGGGGAGCTGTTTTTT
TRBJ2-3	TRBV7-2	.	.	CASSLSGTDTQYF	TGTGCCAGCAGCTTATCCGGCACAGATACGCAGTATTTT
TRBJ2-7	TRBV10-3	TRBD2	.	CATNSGTSKIYEQYF	TGTGCCACCAATTCCGGGACTAGTAAGATCTACGAGCAGTACTTC
TRBJ2-3	TRBV2	.	.	CASSGLPTLTDTQYF	TGTGCCAGCAGCGGACTTCCTACACTCACAGATACGCAGTATTTT
TRBJ1-6	TRBV4-1	.	few	CASSDRPRVQKSPLHF	TGCGCCAGCAGCGACCGCCCCCGGGTTCAAAAGTCACCCCTCCACTTT
TRBJ1-3	TRBV6-5	.	.	CASNGQGNTIYF	TGTGCCAGCAATGGACAGGGAAACACCATATATTTT
TRBJ1-5	TRBV11-3	.	.	CASSSSTPHSNQPQHF	TGTGCCAGCAGCTCCAGCACGCCGCATAGCAATCAGCCCCAGCATTTT
TRBJ2-3	TRBV24-1	.	once	CATRAPDFNTQYF	TGTGCCACCAGGGCCCCGGACTTCAATACGCAGTATTTT
TRBJ2-7	TRBV30	.	few	CAWGPQFYEQYF	TGTGCCTGGGGTCCCCAATTCTACGAGCAGTACTTC
TRBJ2-7	TRBV2	.	once	CASSSRLISSYEQYF	TGTGCCAGCAGTTCCCGACTTATATCTTCCTACGAGCAGTACTTC
TRBJ1-1	TRBV28	.	.	CASSNSPRGAEAFF	TGTGCCAGCAGCAATTCTCCTAGGGGGGCTGAAGCTTTCTTT
TRBJ2-7	TRBV4-1	TRBD2	.	CASSQEAGAYEQYF	TGCGCCAGCAGCCAAGAAGCGGGAGCCTACGAGCAGTACTTC
TRBJ2-7	TRBV18	.	.	CASSPVGAREQYF	TGTGCCAGCTCACCGGTAGGGGCCCGCGAGCAGTACTTC
TRBJ2-1	TRBV11-2	TRBD2	.	CASSAGGGSSYNEQFF	TGTGCCAGCAGCGCGGGGGGAGGAAGCTCCTACAATGAGCAGTTCTTC
TRBJ1-1	TRBV21-1	.	.	CASRPNSDRGGTEAFF	TGTGCCAGCAGGCCTAACTCTGACAGGGGGGGTACTGAAGCTTTCTTT
TRBJ1-1	TRBV5-1	TRBD1	.	CASLPRDRATLKLSPGQGDTEAFF	TGCGCCAGCTTACCCCGGGACAGGGCGACACTGAAGCTTTCTCCGGGACAGGGCGACACTGAAGCTTTCTTT
TRBJ2-5	TRBV15	.	.	CATSPRRGPGETQYF	TGTGCCACGTCTCCTAGGCGGGGACCAGGGGAGACCCAGTACTTC
TRBJ1-4	TRBV5-1	.	.	CASSTGSGKLFF	TGCGCCAGCAGCACAGGAAGTGGAAAACTGTTTTTT
TRBJ2-7	TRBV21-1	.	.	CASFPGQYLFEQYF	TGTGCCAGCTTCCCGGGACAGTATCTATTCGAGCAGTACTTC
TRBJ2-1	TRBV6-5	TRBD2	.	CASWGRTSGDKQFF	TGTGCCAGCTGGGGGAGGACTAGCGGGGATAAGCAGTTCTTC
TRBJ2-1	TRBV7-6	.	.	CASSFRRVTYNEQFF	TGTGCCAGCAGCTTCCGACGGGTGACCTACAATGAGCAGTTCTTC
TRBJ2-2	TRBV12-5	.	.	CASGLVPSYTGELFF	TGTGCTAGTGGTTTGGTACCGTCTTACACCGGGGAGCTGTTTTTT
TRBJ1-1	TRBV28	.	.	CATSSGQNTEAFF	TGTGCCACCTCATCTGGCCAGAACACTGAAGCTTTCTTT
TRBJ2-1	TRBV5-5	.	.	CASSHPQGTSYNEQFF	TGTGCCAGCAGCCACCCACAGGGAACCTCCTACAATGAGCAGTTCTTC
TRBJ1-6	TRBV7-3	.	.	CASSEGVGQPNSPLHF	TGTGCCAGCAGCGAGGGGGTCGGACAGCCAAATTCACCCCTCCACTTT
TRBJ2-6	TRBV7-3	.	.	CASRPPGSGANVLTF	TGTGCCAGCAGACCTCCCGGGTCTGGGGCCAACGTCCTGACTTTC
TRBJ1-5	TRBV28	TRBD1	.	CASSTGTGVDQPQHF	TGTGCCAGCAGTACCGGGACAGGGGTCGATCAGCCCCAGCATTTT
TRBJ1-3	TRBV4-1	.	once	CASSVPGTKGNTIYF	TGCGCCAGCAGCGTACCCGGGACAAAGGGAAACACCATATATTTT
TRBJ2-5	TRBV14	TRBD2	.	CASSLGAGTRETQYF	TGTGCCAGCAGCCTGGGAGCGGGAACTCGGGAGACCCAGTACTTC
TRBJ1-1	TRBV5-1	.	.	CASSLTSRSTEAFF	TGCGCCAGCAGCTTAACGTCGCGTAGCACTGAAGCTTTCTTT
TRBJ2-7	TRBV27	TRBD2	once	CASSFLAGDYEQYF	TGTGCCAGCAGTTTCCTAGCGGGAGACTACGAGCAGTACTTC
TRBJ1-2	TRBV5-1	TRBD1	.	CASSLRDRGPPPGYGYTF	TGCGCCAGCAGCTTAAGAGACAGGGGGCCTCCCCCAGGCTATGGCTACACCTTC
TRBJ2-1	TRBV24-1	TRBD1	.	CATSESNRGSEQFF	TGTGCCACCAGTGAGAGCAACAGGGGAAGTGAGCAGTTCTTC
TRBJ2-3	TRBV7-8	.	.	CASTLLYAESTDTQYF	TGTGCCAGCACCCTACTATATGCCGAGAGCACAGATACGCAGTATTTT
TRBJ2-2	TRBV29-1	TRBD2	once	CSVAGTSGRVGELFF	TGCAGCGTCGCCGGGACTAGCGGGAGAGTAGGGGAGCTGTTTTTT
TRBJ1-1	TRBV20-1	.	.	CSARHGGEAFF	TGCAGTGCTCGGCACGGGGGTGAAGCTTTCTTT
TRBJ1-2	TRBV4-2	TRBD1	.	CASSQVATQGVGGYTF	TGTGCCAGCAGCCAAGTGGCCACACAGGGGGTAGGAGGCTACACCTTC